Shown below are 31 T cell receptor beta chains from a single sample sequenced in a study of CD8 T cells in ankylosing spondylitis. One entry per CDR3 protein, called by TCRdb with MiXCR from the 5' RACE reads. The data show 250,000 to 400,000 distinct CDR3 sequences, around a tenth seen once. Sequenced sample: blood, either unsorted or a sorted T cell fraction (not recorded which). These receptors came from a female donor with ankylosing spondylitis or in good health (not recorded which).

This clonotype was recorded at least ten times. The chain joins TRBV20-1 to TRBJ1-5; no reliable D call. CDR3 length equals 15 residues. Between the trimmed V and J ends, which lost 6 bases and 2 bases, there was a span of 17 bases. Germline CDR1 is DFQATT and CDR2 is SNEGSKA (reference sequence). CDR3 sequence (DNA): TGCAGTGCCCATCTCGGACTTGGGGGCAATCAGCCCCAGCATTTT. As protein: CSAHLGLGGNQPQHF.

As to this clonotype: Germline is not matched at one junction end, which may reflect a read error. Here the CDR3 reads CANSQGTSGIQETQYF. The CDR3 coding sequence is TGCGCCAACAGCCAGGGGACTAGCGGTATACAAGAGACCCAGTACTTC. The chain links TRBV5-1 to TRBJ2-5; 11 positions match TRBD2. Germline-derived CDR1 and CDR2 are SGHRS and YFSETQ. This CDR3 contains 16 residues.

At least ten counts were recorded for this clonotype. This sequence joins TRBV3-1 and TRBJ2-3; 14 bases are a match to TRBD2. Germline V gene data show CDR1 as LGHDT and CDR2 as YNNKEL (reference sequence). After removal of 4 bases from V and 4 bases from J, the junction contained 4 bases not matched to a gene. The CDR3 covers 16 residues. CDR3: CASSRGTSGGPDTQYF. CDR3 DNA: TGTGCCAGCAGCCGAGGGACTAGCGGGGGTCCAGATACGCAGTATTTT.

Points on this clonotype: The junction shows a germline mismatch at one end, possibly a read error. The chain couples TRBV20-1 to TRBJ2-5; D gene ambiguous. This CDR3 is 12 amino acids long. Germline lookup yields CDR1 DFQATT and CDR2 SNEGSKA (reference sequence). The CDR3: CCASWLQETQYF. For the CDR3, the DNA is TGCTGTGCTAGTTGGTTACAAGAGACCCAGTACTTC.

This clonotype was counted at least ten times. This chain uses TRBV5-6 with TRBJ1-1, with a tentative D call TRBD1 (5 bases). CDR1 and CDR2 (germline): SGHDT, YYEEEE. This CDR3 contains 15 residues. V dropped 0 bases and J dropped 1 base, with 10 bases sitting between them. The CDR3 coding sequence is TGTGCCAGCAGCTTGGGGGGACTCCGGAACACTGAAGCTTTCTTT. Protein product: CASSLGGLRNTEAFF.

This clonotype was seen ten or more times. The chain has TRBV12-3 or TRBV12-4 and TRBJ1-1; no definite D call. The V end was cut by 6 bases, the J end by 1 base, with 12 bases between. The CDR3 contains 14 residues. CDR3 DNA sequence: TGTGCCAGCAGCTTCCTCAAAAGGAACACTGAAGCTTTCTTT. Protein sequence: CASSFLKRNTEAFF.

In this sample, this clonotype turned up many times. This chain uses TRBV7-2 with TRBJ2-3, with D perhaps TRBD2 (6 bases). The CDR3 covers 14 residues. Germline CDR1 reads SGHTA; CDR2 reads FQGNSA. Trimming left V 6 bases short and J 6 bases short, with 16 bases between. CDR3 coding DNA: TGTGCCAGCAGTCTAATCAGGGCGGGGGATACGCAGTATTTT. Translating gives CASSLIRAGDTQYF.

The rearrangement links TRBV20-1 to TRBJ2-7; 11 bases are shared with TRBD1. Per germline, CDR1 DFQATT and CDR2 SNEGSKA (reference sequence). The CDR3 sequence is 14 residues long. The junction had 10 bases not matched to a gene; V was cut back by 6 bases and J by 6 bases. CDR3 nucleotides: TGCAGTGCCGGGTCCGGGACAGGGGGATTCGAGCAGTACTTC. Its translation: CSAGSGTGGFEQYF.

This clonotype was seen ten or more times. The chain recombines TRBV4-1 with TRBJ1-1; D is ambiguous. The V end was cut by 0 bases, the J end by 4 bases, with 3 bases between. Germline V gene lookup returns CDR1 MGHRA and CDR2 YSYEKL. The length of the CDR3 is 12 residues. CDR3: CASSQDITEAFF. CDR3 DNA sequence: TGCGCCAGCAGCCAAGATATCACTGAAGCTTTCTTT.

This clonotype was counted between two and nine times. This chain uses TRBV6-2 or TRBV6-3 with TRBJ2-1; TRBD2 matches at 10 bases. CDR1 is MNHEY and CDR2 is SVGEGT in the germline V gene. V was clipped by 11 bases and J by 2 bases; unmatched bases: 12. The CDR3 length is 16 residues. The CDR3 reads CAGGLAGGFAYNEQFF. CDR3 in DNA: TGTGCCGGGGGATTAGCGGGAGGTTTCGCCTACAATGAGCAGTTCTTC.

This clonotype has ten or more counts. The genes are TRBV20-1 and TRBJ2-3; possibly TRBD2 for D (6 bases). CDR1 DFQATT and CDR2 SNEGSKA come from the germline V gene (reference sequence). The length of the CDR3 is 12 residues. DNA for the CDR3: TGCAGCGAAAGCGGGAGCACAGATACGCAGTATTTT. Its translation: CSESGSTDTQYF.

As regards this clonotype: A much bigger clone sits one base away, suggesting this may be a read error. This sequence joins TRBV12-3 or TRBV12-4 and TRBJ2-7; 8 positions agree with TRBD2. This CDR3 contains 16 residues. CDR3 residues: CPSSFRAGVGTYEQYF. CDR3 DNA: TGTCCCAGCAGTTTCAGAGCGGGAGTAGGAACCTACGAGCAGTACTTC.

The chain is built from TRBV2 and TRBJ2-3; maybe TRBD1 (6 bases). Trimming shortened V by 6 bases and J by 4 bases, and 11 bases separated the two germline ends. CDR1 SNHLY and CDR2 FYNNEI come from the germline V gene. This CDR3 contains 13 residues. This CDR3 reads CASRNRVSDTQYF. In nucleotides, the CDR3 is TGTGCCAGCAGAAACAGGGTGTCAGATACGCAGTATTTT.

The chain has TRBV20-1 and TRBJ2-3, with 11 bases lining up with TRBD2. Germline lookup yields CDR1 DFQATT and CDR2 SNEGSKA (reference sequence). The CDR3 runs 19 residues. The V gene end was trimmed by 0 bases and the J gene end by 3 bases; junction bases not matched to a gene: 14. This CDR3 is CSARDYLGTSGALTDTQYF. The CDR3 DNA follows: TGCAGTGCTAGAGATTATTTAGGGACTAGCGGAGCCCTTACAGATACGCAGTATTTT.

The chain couples TRBV2 to TRBJ2-7, with TRBD2 as a possible D gene (5 bases). The germline CDR1 and CDR2 sequences are SNHLY and FYNNEI. The CDR3 length is 15 residues. The ends were cut back, 2 bases at V and 3 bases at J, with 14 bases in the middle. This CDR3 is CASSEPDRGFYEQYF. CDR3 coding DNA: TGTGCCAGCAGTGAACCCGATCGGGGTTTCTACGAGCAGTACTTC.

Ten or more counts support this clonotype. V usage is TRBV27 and J usage is TRBJ2-1, with D possibly matching TRBD1 (5 bases). CDR1 is MNHEY, CDR2 SMNVEV, per germline (reference sequence). Trimming removed 9 bases at V and 8 bases at J, with 11 bases between. The CDR3 runs 11 residues. The CDR3 protein is CASQGWDEQFF. The CDR3 coding sequence is TGTGCCAGTCAGGGTTGGGATGAGCAGTTCTTC.

This chain uses TRBV4-2 with TRBJ2-7; TRBD1 matches 7 bases. CDR1 is LGHNA and CDR2 is YNFKEQ in the germline V gene. The CDR3 covers 15 residues. The V and J ends lost 4 bases and 3 bases, in that order; junction bases with no gene match: 9. The CDR3 here is CASSLESTGNYEQYF. The CDR3 DNA is TGTGCCAGCAGCCTGGAATCGACAGGGAACTACGAGCAGTACTTC.

This clonotype came up many times. The chain employs TRBV12-3 or TRBV12-4 and TRBJ2-2; the D is unclear. CDR3 length: 13 amino acids. V was trimmed by 4 bases and J by 3 bases, leaving 6 bases between them. The CDR3 spells CASSSTYTGELFF. For the CDR3, the DNA is TGTGCCAGCAGTTCGACATACACCGGGGAGCTGTTTTTT.

The V call is TRBV5-1, the J call TRBJ2-5; D is possibly TRBD1 (6 bases). The V and J ends lost 0 bases and 1 base respectively, with 10 bases between them. The CDR3 has 15 amino acids. The germline gives CDR1 SGHRS, CDR2 YFSETQ. The chain's CDR3 is CASSLAGASQETQYF. The CDR3 DNA reads as TGCGCCAGCAGCTTGGCAGGGGCGTCCCAAGAGACCCAGTACTTC.

This clonotype was recorded a few times. The chain has TRBV7-9 and TRBJ2-1; a possible D gene is TRBD2 (6 bases). Trimming pared 5 bases from V and 6 bases from J, leaving 17 bases between. Germline CDR1 reads SEHNR; CDR2 reads FQNEAQ (reference sequence). The CDR3 extends over 15 amino acids. The CDR3 DNA reads TGTGCCAGCAGCCTACCCCGGGTGGGGGGCAATGAGCAGTTCTTC. Protein: CASSLPRVGGNEQFF.

In this sample, this clonotype turned up many times. The chain carries TRBV20-1 and TRBJ2-5; D remains ambiguous. The V gene lost 3 bases and the J gene lost 0 bases, with 5 bases spanning the gap. Germline V gives CDR1 DFQATT, CDR2 SNEGSKA (reference sequence). CDR3 size: 12 residues. The CDR3: CSASGHQETQYF. The CDR3 DNA reads as TGCAGTGCTAGCGGGCACCAAGAGACCCAGTACTTC.

This clonotype showed up many times. The chain combines TRBV5-1 with TRBJ1-5; 10 bases agree with TRBD1. The CDR3 spans 14 residues. Germline V gives CDR1 SGHRS, CDR2 YFSETQ. Trimming removed 2 bases from V and 5 bases from J; junction bases left unmatched: 1. CDR3 sequence reads: CASSFGTGDQPQHF. The DNA of the CDR3 is TGCGCCAGCAGCTTCGGGACAGGGGATCAGCCCCAGCATTTT.

Here the CDR3 reads CSARRPGANVLTF. The DNA of the CDR3 is TGCAGCGCCCGGCGCCCTGGGGCCAACGTCCTGACTTTC. The chain uses TRBV20-1 and TRBJ2-6; D call uncertain. Germline CDR1 and CDR2: DFQATT and SNEGSKA (reference sequence). The CDR3 consists of 13 residues.

A word on this clonotype: This may come from a read error, since a much larger clone is one base off. The V gene is TRBV5-1, the J gene TRBJ2-7; perhaps D is TRBD1 or TRBD2 (6 bases each). Germline CDR1 and CDR2: SGHRS and YFSETQ. The CDR3 sequence is 14 residues long. The CDR3 DNA is TGCGCCAGCAGGAGGGAGCCGGGGGCCTACGAGCAGCACTTC. Its translation: CASRREPGAYEQHF.

Concerning this clonotype: This may be a read error: a much more frequent sequence differs by one nucleotide. The chain is built from TRBV20-1 and TRBJ2-7; 10 positions agree with TRBD2. The CDR3 contains 14 residues. The germline CDR1 and CDR2 sequences are DFQATT and SNEGSKA (reference sequence). CDR3 sequence: CSARSPSGRSEPYF. In DNA, the CDR3 is TGCAGTGCTAGGAGTCCTAGCGGGAGATCTGAGCCGTACTTC.

Many counts were recorded for this clonotype. This rearrangement joins TRBV7-9 to TRBJ2-1; perhaps TRBD2 as D (6 bases). Between the trimmed V and J ends, which lost 8 bases and 8 bases, there was a span of 13 bases. Germline V CDR1 and CDR2: SEHNR, FQNEAQ (reference sequence). There are 12 residues in the CDR3. CDR3 DNA: TGTGCCAGCTCACTTGCGGGGTATGAGCAGTTCTTC. As protein: CASSLAGYEQFF.

The sample holds a few counts of this clonotype. The chain links TRBV20-1 to TRBJ2-7; maybe TRBD1 (6 bases). This CDR3 has 12 residues. Germline CDR1 reads DFQATT; CDR2 reads SNEGSKA (reference sequence). The V end lost 6 bases, the J end lost 5 bases, and 14 bases lay between the germline ends. The CDR3 region is CSAIDRSHEQYF. CDR3 sequence (DNA): TGCAGTGCCATAGACAGGTCCCACGAGCAGTACTTC.

This clonotype occurred a few times. V gene TRBV20-1 combines with J gene TRBJ2-7; either TRBD1 or TRBD2 may supply D (6 bases each). Germline CDR1 is DFQATT and CDR2 is SNEGSKA (reference sequence). V was clipped by 7 bases and J by 7 bases, with 23 bases between them. This CDR3 is built from 14 residues. The CDR3 coding sequence is TGCAGTGTCCCACCGCGGACAGTAGGAGGGGAGCAGTACTTC. Its translation: CSVPPRTVGGEQYF.

This clonotype was counted ten times or more. The V gene is TRBV12-3 or TRBV12-4, the J gene TRBJ2-1; D gene ambiguous. Trimming pared 6 bases from V and 12 bases from J, leaving 15 bases between. The CDR3 spans 12 residues. CDR3 sequence: CASSGPKLLQFF. CDR3 nucleotides: TGTGCCAGCAGCGGTCCTAAGTTGCTGCAGTTCTTC.

This clonotype appeared many times. The chain links TRBV5-1 to TRBJ2-1, with 14 bases fitting TRBD2. CDR1 and CDR2 (germline): SGHRS, YFSETQ. The CDR3 has 16 amino acids. V lost 2 bases, J lost 9 bases, and 7 bases stayed unmatched. As DNA, the CDR3 is TGCGCCAGCAGCTTAAGAGGGACTAGCGGGGGCGGTGAGCAGTTCTTC. It encodes CASSLRGTSGGGEQFF.

The CDR3 spells CASGGPNSYEQYF. The CDR3 DNA sequence: TGTGCCAGCGGGGGGCCTAACTCCTACGAGCAGTACTTC. The chain has TRBV25-1 and TRBJ2-7; possibly TRBD1 or TRBD2 for D (6 bases each). The CDR3 covers 13 residues. The germline V gene has CDR1 MGHDK and CDR2 SYGVNS. Trimming removed 8 bases from V and 0 bases from J, with 11 bases in between.